Shown below are 5 T cell receptor beta chains from a single sample sequenced in a study of cytotoxic CD8 clonotypes in ibrutinib-treated CLL. Clones were read by immunoSEQ multiplex PCR, and TCRdb kept only the in-frame ones, dropping some. This table has around 150,000 clones, 81% appearing once. The sample consisted of PBMCs, taken after 12 months of ibrutinib treatment. These receptors were taken from a human donor with chronic lymphocytic leukemia.

The chain couples TRBV6-5 to TRBJ2-1; D ambiguous. CDR3 length: 11 amino acids. Germline lookup yields CDR1 MNHEY and CDR2 SVGAGI. V lost 5 bases and J lost 14, with 13 bases in between. The chain's CDR3 is CASSPGRGEFF. The CDR3 DNA reads as TGTGCCAGCAGTCCGGGCCGCGGTGAGTTCTTC.

The chain has TRBV28 and TRBJ1-1; D uncertain. The CDR3 consists of 12 residues. Trimming cost V 9 bases and J 1 base, with 9 bases left between them. In germline, CDR1 is MDHEN, CDR2 SYDVKM. CDR3 region: CARQTGNTEAFF. The CDR3 coding sequence is TGTGCCAGACAGACGGGGAACACTGAAGCTTTCTTT.

This chain links TRBV6-5 with TRBJ2-2; D is perhaps TRBD1 (7 bases). The CDR3 extends over 15 amino acids. From germline, CDR1 is MNHEY and CDR2 SVGAGI. V was cut by 10 bases and J by 6 bases, with 21 bases left in between. The DNA for the CDR3 is TGTGCCATCGGGCAGGGGGGTGGTCTGTCCGGGGAGCTGTTTTTT. This translates into CAIGQGGGLSGELFF.

The V gene is TRBV7-9, the J gene TRBJ1-2; 10 bases are a match to TRBD1. The CDR3 consists of 15 residues. In germline, CDR1 is SEHNR, CDR2 FQNEAQ (reference sequence). The junction had 9 bases not matched to a gene; V was cut back by 5 bases and J by 6 bases. The CDR3 sequence is CASSPHRDRGNGYTF. The CDR3 bases are TGTGCCAGCAGCCCTCACCGGGACAGGGGTAATGGCTACACCTTC.

The chain joins TRBV19 to TRBJ2-2; no clear D. Trimming left V 2 bases short and J 6 bases short, with 7 bases between. The CDR3 loop spans 13 amino acids. The germline gives CDR1 LNHDA, CDR2 SQIVND (reference sequence). CDR3 region: CASSIWVAGELFF. The CDR3 coding sequence is TGTGCCAGTAGTATATGGGTTGCCGGGGAGCTGTTTTTT.